One and the same sample provided the 27 T cell receptor beta chains below, sequenced in a study of identical twins. TCRdb analysed the 5' RACE reads with MiXCR anew, one entry per CDR3 protein. The table includes 1.5 million to 2 million distinct CDR3 sequences, about 31% detected once. Sequenced material: cord blood. These receptors came from a newborn girl in good health.

The chain is built from TRBV19 and TRBJ2-1, with TRBD1 identical over 10 bases. CDR1 is LNHDA, CDR2 SQIVND, per germline (reference sequence). The CDR3 loop spans 15 amino acids. V was clipped by 3 bases and J by 13 bases; unmatched bases: 12. This CDR3 is CASSISTGGTSHQFF. The CDR3 bases are TGTGCCAGTAGTATCTCGACAGGGGGCACCTCCCACCAGTTCTTC.

V gene TRBV20-1 combines with J gene TRBJ1-2, with TRBD1 identical over 8 bases. This CDR3 contains 14 residues. CDR1 and CDR2 (germline): DFQATT, SNEGSKA (reference sequence). V trimming: 4 bases; J trimming: 8 bases; junction bases outside the gene matches: 12. The CDR3 region has the DNA TGCAGTGCTATCTTTCTGACAGGGGCGGGGGGCTACACCTTC. Translated, it gives CSAIFLTGAGGYTF.

The chain uses TRBV6-6 and TRBJ1-6; possible D gene TRBD1, 5 bases. The CDR3 sequence is 18 residues long. V lost 0 bases, J lost 7 bases, and 19 bases lay in between. The germline V gene encodes CDR1 MNHNY and CDR2 SVGAGI (reference sequence). This CDR3 reads CASSYSSSRGAVNSPLHF. The CDR3 coding sequence is TGTGCCAGCAGTTACTCGTCGTCTCGAGGGGCGGTGAATTCACCCCTCCACTTT.

This clonotype was detected many times. The chain couples TRBV7-2 to TRBJ2-1, with TRBD2 matching over 7 bases. The CDR3 is 12 amino acids. Per germline, CDR1 SGHTA and CDR2 FQGNSA. Trimming cost V 7 bases and J 10 bases; bases outside gene matches: 7. Written as DNA, the CDR3 is TGTGCCAGCACCTCAGGGACTAACGAGCAGTTCTTC. Translating it yields CASTSGTNEQFF.

A remark on this clonotype: Compared with germline, one end of the junction differs, possibly owing to a read error. This rearrangement joins TRBV7-2 to TRBJ2-3; D is possibly TRBD2 (7 bases). The CDR3 is 15 residues long. Germline V CDR1 and CDR2: SGHTA, FQGNSA. In nucleotides, the CDR3 is TGTGCCGGCAGCCCGCGGGGGCCCAACACAGATACGCAGTATTTT. Protein: CAGSPRGPNTDTQYF.

In its sample, this clonotype was seen a few times. This chain connects TRBV3-1 to TRBJ2-4; D is perhaps TRBD2 (5 bases). Germline V lookup: CDR1 LGHDT, CDR2 YNNKEL (reference sequence). V was trimmed by 1 base and J by 1 base, leaving 8 bases between them. There are 15 residues in the CDR3. The CDR3 sequence: CASSQVRAAKNIQYF. DNA of the CDR3: TGTGCCAGCAGCCAAGTGAGGGCGGCCAAAAACATTCAGTACTTC.

The chain links TRBV20-1 to TRBJ2-3; TRBD2 aligns across 7 bases. Germline CDR1 reads DFQATT; CDR2 reads SNEGSKA (reference sequence). The CDR3 is 14 residues long. Trimming at V came to 2 bases and at J to 0 bases, leaving 2 bases not matched to a gene. The CDR3, as DNA: TGCAGTGCTAGAACTAGCGTTAGCACAGATACGCAGTATTTT. Residues: CSARTSVSTDTQYF.

The J gene is TRBJ1-3, the V gene TRBV6-1, with D unresolved. This CDR3 is built from 15 residues. The ends were cut back, 3 bases at V and 0 bases at J, with 9 bases in the middle. Germline assignment: CDR1 MNHNS and CDR2 SASEGT. CDR3 residues: CASSDRSRSGNTIYF. The CDR3 bases are TGTGCCAGCAGTGACCGCTCGCGCTCTGGAAACACCATATATTTT.

The chain uses TRBV3-1 and TRBJ2-3; D uncertain. V was pared by 1 base and J by 2 bases, with 13 bases between. Germline assignment: CDR1 LGHDT and CDR2 YNNKEL (reference sequence). This CDR3 spans 16 amino acids. The DNA for the CDR3 is TGTGCCAGCAGCCAAGCCCCCTACTCCAACACAGATACGCAGTATTTT. Protein product: CASSQAPYSNTDTQYF.

The CDR3 is CASRPWGADSEQYF. The CDR3 region has the DNA TGTGCCAGCCGACCTTGGGGAGCAGACAGTGAGCAGTACTTC. The rearrangement links TRBV5-8 to TRBJ2-1; either TRBD1 or TRBD2 may supply D (5 bases each). The end of the DNA aligns better with TRBJ2-7, so the J call may be wrong. This CDR3 region has 14 residues. The germline V gene encodes CDR1 SGHTS and CDR2 YDEGEE.

Many counts were recorded for this clonotype. The V call is TRBV27, the J call TRBJ2-6; D gene ambiguous. The germline V gene encodes CDR1 MNHEY and CDR2 SMNVEV (reference sequence). The V and J ends lost 3 bases and 0 bases respectively, with 9 bases between them. This CDR3 comprises 16 residues. CDR3 residues: CASSFGPLSGANVLTF. The CDR3 nucleotides read TGTGCCAGCAGTTTCGGACCGCTCTCTGGGGCCAACGTCCTGACTTTC.

This clonotype appeared once. J is TRBJ1-1 and V is TRBV28; D might be TRBD1 (5 bases). Germline CDR1 and CDR2: MDHEN and SYDVKM. Between the trimmed V and J ends, which lost 10 bases and 1 base, there was a span of 10 bases. This CDR3 is built from 12 residues. CDR3 in DNA: TGTGCCATAGCGGGGCCGAACACTGAAGCTTTCTTT. Its protein is CAIAGPNTEAFF.

Of note for this clonotype: With a much larger clone just one base away, this may be a read error. J is TRBJ2-4 and V is TRBV6-6; 7 bases fit TRBD2. The J call may be faulty, since TRBJ2-7 better matches the DNA end. There are 13 residues in the CDR3. Per the germline V gene, CDR1 is MNHNY and CDR2 is SVGAGI (reference sequence). The CDR3 loop reads CASKRDYVYEQYF. As DNA, the CDR3 is TGTGCCAGCAAGCGGGATTACGTCTACGAGCAGTACTTC.

V is TRBV7-6 and J is TRBJ1-4; D is unresolved. The CDR3 has 12 amino acids. V lost 5 bases, J lost 8 bases, and 9 bases lay in between. Germline V gives CDR1 SGHVS, CDR2 FNYEAQ. This chain's CDR3 is CASSRLLEKLFF. The CDR3 DNA reads TGTGCCAGCAGCCGCCTATTGGAAAAACTGTTTTTT.

At least ten counts were recorded for this clonotype. The chain is built from TRBV29-1 and TRBJ2-5; no reliable D call. This CDR3 is built from 11 residues. V was trimmed by 7 bases and J by 3 bases, leaving 9 bases between them. Germline CDR1 reads SQVTM; CDR2 reads ANQGSEA. The CDR3 loop reads CSATRKETQYF. CDR3 DNA: TGCAGCGCCACACGAAAAGAGACCCAGTACTTC. Variable domain in full (rest from reference TRBV29-1 and TRBJ2-5): SAVISQKPSRDICQRGTSLTIQCQVDSQVTMMFWYRQQPGQSLTLIATANQGSEATYESGFVIDKFPISRPNLTFSTLTVSNMSPEDSSIYLCSATRKETQYFGPGTRLLVL.

The chain recombines TRBV20-1 with TRBJ2-5, with 11 bases aligning to TRBD2. The DNA end favors TRBJ2-7, so the J call may be wrong. Germline lookup yields CDR1 DFQATT and CDR2 SNEGSKA (reference sequence). The length of the CDR3 is 15 residues. The CDR3: CSARTSGRPRLEQYF. In nucleotides, the CDR3 is TGCAGTGCTAGAACTAGCGGGAGACCTCGTCTCGAGCAGTACTTC.

This clonotype has only a few counts. The rearrangement uses TRBV27 and TRBJ1-2; 8 bases are a match to TRBD1. Germline V gene sequence: CDR1 MNHEY, CDR2 SMNVEV (reference sequence). The V segment lost 1 base and the J segment 3 bases; nucleotides outside the gene matches: 4. The CDR3 is made up of 15 amino acids. The CDR3: CASSLLPTGDYGYTF. The CDR3 nucleotides are TGTGCCAGCAGTTTATTGCCGACAGGGGACTATGGCTACACCTTC.

In this sample, this clonotype turned up a few times. This chain links TRBV6-2 or TRBV6-3 with TRBJ2-1, with 7 bases identical to TRBD2. CDR1 and CDR2 (germline): MNHEY, SVGEGT. Trimming cost V 8 bases and J 8 bases; bases outside gene matches: 9. The CDR3 extends over 13 amino acids. The CDR3 DNA follows: TGTGCCAGCTGGGATGTTAGCGGGTATGAGCAGTTCTTC. It translates to CASWDVSGYEQFF.

This clonotype was counted between two and nine times. The chain employs TRBV7-2 and TRBJ2-3; weak D call: TRBD2 (6 bases). This CDR3 is built from 15 residues. With 1 base removed from V and 2 bases from J, the gap between germline ends came to 10 bases. The germline gives CDR1 SGHTA, CDR2 FQGNSA. The CDR3 spells CASSLGGAHTDTQYF. The CDR3 DNA reads as TGTGCCAGCAGCTTAGGCGGGGCCCACACAGATACGCAGTATTTT. The whole variable domain, filled in from reference TRBV7-2 and TRBJ2-3, reads GAGVSQSPSNKVTEKGKDVELRCDPISGHTALYWYRQSLGQGLEFLIYFQGNSAPDKSGLPSDRFSAERTGGSVSTLTIQRTQQEDSAVYLCASSLGGAHTDTQYFGPGTRLTVL.

This chain uses TRBV5-5 with TRBJ2-7; 8 positions agree with TRBD1. J was trimmed by 4 bases and V by 4 bases; bases with no gene match: 10. The CDR3 contains 15 residues. CDR1 and CDR2 from the germline V gene are SGHKS and YYEKEE (reference sequence). CDR3 coding DNA: TGTGCCAGCAGCACCCGCTGGGACAGGCTATACGAGCAGTACTTC. This encodes CASSTRWDRLYEQYF.

CDR3 bases: TGTGCCAGCGGCCCGAAAGCGGGACTAGCGGGAAGAAGGTATGAGCAGTTCTTC. This translates into CASGPKAGLAGRRYEQFF. This sequence joins TRBV19 and TRBJ2-1, with 13 bases identical to TRBD2. Germline V gives CDR1 LNHDA, CDR2 SQIVND (reference sequence). The trim removed 9 bases at V and 8 bases at J, leaving 19 bases unmatched. This CDR3 has 18 amino acids. The full variable domain, its missing parts supplied by reference TRBV19 and TRBJ2-1, is DGGITQSPKYLFRKEGQNVTLSCEQNLNHDAMYWYRQDPGQGLRLIYYSQIVNDFQKGDIAEGYSVSREKKESFPLTVTSAQKNPTAFYLCASGPKAGLAGRRYEQFFGPGTRLTVL.

The V call is TRBV20-1, the J call TRBJ2-1, with D possibly TRBD2 on 6 matching bases. Germline loops: CDR1 DFQATT, CDR2 SNEGSKA (reference sequence). The CDR3 totals 13 residues. The ends were cut back, 5 bases at V and 0 bases at J, with 8 bases in the middle. The CDR3 DNA sequence: TGCAGTGCTGGGACTTACTCCTACAATGAGCAGTTCTTC. Amino acid sequence: CSAGTYSYNEQFF.

The rearrangement links TRBV6-1 to TRBJ1-2; 8 bases match TRBD1. The germline CDR1 and CDR2 sequences are MNHNS and SASEGT. The CDR3 contains 19 residues. J lost 2 bases, V lost 5 bases, and 19 bases had no gene match. The CDR3 nucleotides read TGTGCCAGCAGTCAAGTACTCAAGCTCCGGGACAGGCAGAACTATGGCTACACCTTC. Translated, it gives CASSQVLKLRDRQNYGYTF.

The V gene is TRBV7-9, the J gene TRBJ1-5; no definite D call. CDR3 length: 16 amino acids. Germline V CDR1 and CDR2: SEHNR, FQNEAQ (reference sequence). Trimming took off 5 bases at V and 0 bases at J, with 14 bases between the two ends. The CDR3 sequence: CASSPPGTPSNQPQHF. In DNA, the CDR3 is TGTGCCAGCAGCCCCCCGGGAACACCTAGCAATCAGCCCCAGCATTTT.

The gene calls are TRBV20-1 and TRBJ1-6; D gene ambiguous. Per germline, CDR1 DFQATT and CDR2 SNEGSKA (reference sequence). The CDR3 loop spans 14 amino acids. Trimming took 0 bases from V and 7 from J, leaving 10 bases between them. CDR3 DNA sequence: TGCAGTGCTAGAGATCCAAGGTCCAATTCACCCCTCCACTTT. Encoded protein: CSARDPRSNSPLHF.

The chain couples TRBV6-4 to TRBJ2-3, with 9 bases matching TRBD1. The trim removed 3 bases at V and 2 bases at J, leaving 3 bases unmatched. Germline CDR1 and CDR2: MRHNA and SNTAGT. The CDR3 extends over 15 amino acids. CDR3 sequence reads: CASSDGDRATDTQYF. The CDR3 DNA reads as TGTGCCAGCAGTGATGGGGACAGGGCCACAGATACGCAGTATTTT.

The rearrangement links TRBV27 to TRBJ2-7, with D perhaps TRBD1 (5 bases). V was cut by 8 bases and J by 2 bases, with 16 bases left in between. The germline CDR1 and CDR2 sequences are MNHEY and SMNVEV (reference sequence). This CDR3 contains 14 residues. As DNA, the CDR3 is TGTGCCAGCGCGTTTGGCAGGGTGACCTACGAGCAGTACTTC. Protein: CASAFGRVTYEQYF.